Presented here are 6 T cell receptor beta chains from one specimen sequenced in a study of tumor-infiltrating lymphocytes in primary liver carcinoma. Priming with a constant-region primer yielded TCR beta cDNA from roughly 500 ng total RNA. Each TCR beta library was derived from three nested multiplex PCR rounds that employed slightly modified ARM-PCR. Researchers ran the first two PCR rounds for approximately 10 cycles each with TRBV1-TRBV30 forward primers and a C-beta reverse primer. From the multiplex PCR reads, TCRdb called clonotypes with MiXCR, one entry per CDR3 protein. Of around 50,000 distinct CDR3 sequences in the sample, over 65% were seen once. The roughly 18-34 mg bulk tissue piece was not sorted before simultaneous RNA and DNA extraction. The sample comprised liver tumor tissue from sampling region 3. Subset meaning: tumor region T3, left-lateral pole. Receptors were obtained from a man aged 35 to 55 with primary liver carcinoma and hepatitis B virus infection.

As for this clonotype: One base away lies a much larger clone, so this may be a sequencing read error. This chain connects TRBV28 to TRBJ1-5; D might be TRBD1 (6 bases). The CDR3 runs to 16 residues. Germline CDR1 reads MDHEN; CDR2 reads SYDVKM. CDR3 sequence reads: CANSLWAGAKNQPQHF. The CDR3 DNA reads as TGTGCCAACAGTTTATGGGCGGGGGCGAAGAATCAGCCCCAGCATTTT.

This clonotype was picked up a small number of times. The chain has TRBV5-5 and TRBJ2-7, with a possible D match to TRBD1 (5 bases). Trimming pared 3 bases from V and 13 bases from J, leaving 20 bases between. Germline assignment: CDR1 SGHKS and CDR2 YYEKEE (reference sequence). The CDR3 contains 13 residues. DNA of the CDR3: TGTGCCAGCAGCTCGGATCTGGGGCCGGCCCATTACTTC. Its protein is CASSSDLGPAHYF.

As concerns this clonotype: Compared with germline, one end of the junction differs, possibly owing to a read error. The chain carries TRBV28 and TRBJ2-3; TRBD2 matches 7 bases. The CDR3 totals 16 residues. Germline loops: CDR1 MDHEN, CDR2 SYDVKM. The CDR3 sequence is CVSSPLGGDGTDTQYF. CDR3 DNA: TGTGTCAGCAGTCCTCTGGGGGGGGATGGCACAGATACGCAGTATTTT.

In regard to this clonotype: At one end the junction does not follow the germline gene, possibly because of a read error. The chain is built from TRBV29-1 and TRBJ2-3; D is possibly TRBD1 or TRBD2 (5 bases each). The CDR3 loop spans 13 amino acids. The germline V gene has CDR1 SQVTM and CDR2 ANQGSEA. The CDR3 bases are TGCCGCGTTAAGACAGAGGGTACAGATACGCAGTATTTT. The encoded protein is CRVKTEGTDTQYF.

Comments on this clonotype: One end of the junction varies from germline; a read error may be responsible. The V and J genes are TRBV29-1 and TRBJ1-2; D is ambiguous. The germline CDR1 and CDR2 sequences are SQVTM and ANQGSEA. This CDR3 is 12 amino acids long. CDR3 bases: TGTAGCGCGGTGCGCGGGGTTTTTGGCCACACCTTC. It encodes CSAVRGVFGHTF.

This clonotype has just a few counts. This may stem from a read error, because a much larger clone lies one nucleotide away. The chain employs TRBV7-9 and TRBJ1-4; D is undetermined. Trimming took off 4 bases at V and 10 bases at J, with 13 bases between the two ends. This CDR3 has 13 amino acids. CDR1 and CDR2 (germline): SEHNR, FQNEAQ (reference sequence). The CDR3 region is CASSSPGRVKLFF. The CDR3 coding sequence is TGTGCCAGCAGCTCACCAGGAAGGGTAAAACTGTTTTTT.